Described below is a single TCR beta chain sequence and its context. Time point noted: blood 4 weeks post-SBRT, at nephrectomy. Stated treatment: 15 Gy SBRT to primary tumor, nephrectomy 4 weeks later. Profiled with immunoSEQ multiplex PCR; TCRdb holds only in-frame clones, not every one. The sample carries about 150,000 clones, 70% to 90% recorded once. This record comes from a study of radiation and T cells in renal cell carcinoma. V lost 3 bases and J lost 5, with 17 bases in between. In germline, CDR1 is SGHNT, CDR2 YYREEE (reference sequence). This CDR3 spans 15 amino acids. This TCR derives from a woman aged 45 to 65 with renal cell carcinoma. The rearrangement joins TRBV5-4 to TRBJ2-5, with D unresolved. The specimen comprised blood, sampled from a patient whose treatment included radiotherapy and nephrectomy. CDR3 sequence (DNA): TGTGCCAGCAGCTCCCCTGTCGGTCGGGCGGAGACCCAGTACTTC. Amino acid sequence: CASSSPVGRAETQYF.